This is a list of T cell receptor beta chains from one sample in a study of T-cell reconstitution after alpha-beta-depleted transplantation in children. Using its own MiXCR run on the PCR reads, TCRdb lists one record per CDR3 protein. The sample has about 540,000 distinct CDR3 sequences; 27% are singletons. The specimen comprised PBMCs, sampled before TCRalphabeta/CD19-depleted stem cell transplant. The receptors were sampled from a boy under two years old with Wiskott-Aldrich syndrome, due to receive a stem cell transplant. CDR3s include the opening cysteine and the closing phenylalanine or tryptophan. A D gene is named only where the DNA matches it firmly. Size tells how often a clone was seen (once, few, many) or the class of an expanded clone, and some rows leave it out.

J: TRBJ2-1
size: few
D: .
V: TRBV7-9
CDR3: CASSSPKDEQFF
DNA: TGTGCCAGCAGCTCCCCTAAGGATGAGCAGTTCTTC

J: TRBJ2-7
size: .
D: .
V: TRBV6-5
CDR3: CASSYADSYEQYF
DNA: TGTGCCAGCAGTTACGCCGACAGCTACGAGCAGTACTTC

J: TRBJ1-6
size: few
D: .
V: TRBV28
CDR3: CASRVILGNSPLHF
DNA: TGTGCCAGCAGAGTTATATTAGGCAATTCACCCCTCCACTTT

J: TRBJ2-2
size: .
D: .
V: TRBV7-3
CDR3: CASSLVRGELFF
DNA: TGTGCCAGCAGCTTGGTACGGGGGGAGCTGTTTTTT

J: TRBJ2-2
size: .
D: TRBD2
V: TRBV5-1
CDR3: CASSLAGTTNTGELFF
DNA: TGCGCCAGCAGCTTGGCCGGGACTACAAACACCGGGGAGCTGTTTTTT

J: TRBJ2-1
size: few
D: TRBD2
V: TRBV2
CDR3: CASSGLAGGVRDEQFF
DNA: TGTGCCAGCAGTGGACTAGCGGGCGGGGTCAGGGATGAGCAGTTCTTC

J: TRBJ1-5
size: .
D: .
V: TRBV20-1
CDR3: CSASGGVPNQPQHF
DNA: TGCAGTGCTAGTGGCGGGGTTCCAAATCAGCCCCAGCATTTT

J: TRBJ2-7
size: once
D: .
V: TRBV28
CDR3: CASSTLVPGAYEQYF
DNA: TGTGCCAGCAGCACCCTAGTTCCGGGGGCCTACGAGCAGTACTTC

J: TRBJ2-3
size: few
D: TRBD2
V: TRBV12-3/TRBV12-4
CDR3: CASTPSGLASYTDTQYF
DNA: TGTGCCAGCACCCCGAGCGGACTAGCGTCCTACACAGATACGCAGTATTTT

J: TRBJ2-3
size: .
D: .
V: TRBV5-1
CDR3: CASSPGPATDTQYF
DNA: TGCGCCAGCAGCCCGGGACCAGCCACAGATACGCAGTATTTT

J: TRBJ2-1
size: .
D: TRBD1
V: TRBV20-1
CDR3: CSAQSDRGNEQFF
DNA: TGCAGTGCACAAAGTGACAGGGGCAATGAGCAGTTCTTC

J: TRBJ1-2
size: .
D: TRBD1
V: TRBV20-1
CDR3: CSARRAGGWFWYGYTF
DNA: TGCAGTGCTAGACGGGCAGGGGGCTGGTTTTGGTATGGCTACACCTTC

J: TRBJ2-1
size: .
D: TRBD1
V: TRBV29-1
CDR3: CSVGPRGLNNEQFF
DNA: TGCAGCGTTGGCCCCAGGGGGCTAAACAATGAGCAGTTCTTC

J: TRBJ2-1
size: few
D: .
V: TRBV11-3
CDR3: CASSRRGFLDEQFF
DNA: TGTGCCAGCAGCCGACGGGGTTTTCTCGATGAGCAGTTCTTC

J: TRBJ2-1
size: many
D: TRBD2
V: TRBV7-7
CDR3: CASSQDSGSSYNEQFF
DNA: TGTGCCAGCAGCCAAGATAGCGGGAGCTCCTACAATGAGCAGTTCTTC

J: TRBJ2-3
size: .
D: .
V: TRBV3-1
CDR3: CASSQDPWRVTDTQYF
DNA: TGTGCCAGCAGCCAAGATCCTTGGCGGGTCACAGATACGCAGTATTTT

J: TRBJ2-5
size: .
D: TRBD2
V: TRBV10-3
CDR3: CAISELGTTQETQYF
DNA: TGTGCCATCAGTGAGTTGGGGACTACTCAAGAGACCCAGTACTTC

J: TRBJ1-2
size: .
D: TRBD1
V: TRBV27
CDR3: CASSVDREYGYTF
DNA: TGTGCCAGCAGCGTGGACAGGGAGTATGGCTACACCTTC

J: TRBJ2-1
size: few
D: TRBD2
V: TRBV27
CDR3: CASSFGFWASGRSLRYNEQFF
DNA: TGTGCCAGCAGTTTCGGTTTTTGGGCTAGCGGGAGATCTTTAAGGTACAATGAGCAGTTCTTC

J: TRBJ2-1
size: .
D: TRBD2
V: TRBV5-1
CDR3: CASSPTSANEQFF
DNA: TGCGCCAGCAGCCCGACTAGCGCCAATGAGCAGTTCTTC

J: TRBJ2-1
size: .
D: TRBD1
V: TRBV4-1
CDR3: CASSQGRQGRGDNEQFF
DNA: TGCGCCAGCAGCCAGGGGAGACAGGGGAGAGGTGACAATGAGCAGTTCTTC

J: TRBJ2-7
size: few
D: TRBD2
V: TRBV29-1
CDR3: CSATSTSSTSEQYF
DNA: TGCAGCGCCACCTCGACTAGCTCTACCTCCGAGCAGTACTTC

J: TRBJ1-2
size: once
D: .
V: TRBV27
CDR3: CASSLSGFNYGYTF
DNA: TGTGCCAGCAGTTTATCGGGATTTAACTATGGCTACACCTTC

J: TRBJ2-1
size: .
D: .
V: TRBV3-1
CDR3: CASSQGEEGLTNNEQFF
DNA: TGTGCCAGCAGCCAAGGGGAGGAGGGTCTGACAAATAATGAGCAGTTCTTC

J: TRBJ2-1
size: many
D: TRBD2
V: TRBV27
CDR3: CASSSALAGGSYNEQFF
DNA: TGTGCCAGCAGTTCCGCGTTAGCGGGAGGTTCTTACAATGAGCAGTTCTTC

J: TRBJ1-5
size: few
D: .
V: TRBV2
CDR3: CASLGRVNQPQHF
DNA: TGTGCCAGCTTAGGGAGGGTCAATCAGCCCCAGCATTTT